Following are 8 T cell receptor beta chains from one sample sequenced in a study of beta chain features in type 1 diabetes. Sequencing targeted expressed TCRB transcripts, as all isolated RNA had been reverse transcribed. Measured with immunoSEQ multiplex PCR; TCRdb has only the in-frame clones, and not every one. The sample includes 400,000 to 500,000 clones, approximately 15% seen only once; the top ten take roughly 0.036%. Sequencing used naive CD4+ T cells from blood. These receptors were obtained from a young man in good health.

This clone was seen a few times. The chain employs TRBV7-2 and TRBJ2-7, with D unresolved. CDR1 is SGHTA, CDR2 FQGNSA, per germline. This CDR3 region has 14 residues. The V end lost 2 bases, the J end lost 3 bases, and 11 bases lay between the germline ends. CDR3 nucleotide sequence: TGTGCCAGCAGCTTAACGGGTACAGACTACGAGCAGTACGTC. Residues: CASSLTGTDYEQYV.

This clone was detected a few times. The chain combines TRBV11-2 with TRBJ2-7; tentatively, D is TRBD2 (5 bases). This CDR3 is 14 amino acids long. Deletions cut 1 base from V and 2 bases from J, with 9 bases between. Germline assignment: CDR1 SGHAT and CDR2 FQNNGV. CDR3 in amino acids: CASSLGQRAYEQYF. As DNA, the CDR3 is TGTGCCAGCAGCTTAGGCCAGAGGGCCTACGAGCAGTACTTC.

In this sample, this clone turned up a few times. The chain employs TRBV27 and TRBJ2-1; D gene unclear. The CDR3 spans 15 residues. V was pared by 3 bases and J by 0 bases, with 9 bases between. Looked up from germline, CDR1 is MNHEY and CDR2 is SMNVEV (reference sequence). CDR3 DNA: TGTGCCAGCAGTTTCTCCCCCGACTCCTACAATGAGCAGTTCTTC. Its protein product is CASSFSPDSYNEQFF.

This clone was picked up a small number of times. CDR3 coding DNA: TGTGCCACCAGCATCGGACAGGGGCCCGGGGAAGAGACCCAGTACTTC. It specifies CATSIGQGPGEETQYF. The chain uses TRBV15 and TRBJ2-5; 9 bases are shared with TRBD1. CDR1 and CDR2 (germline): LNHNV, YYDKDF (reference sequence). The CDR3 covers 16 residues. The junction had 9 bases not matched to a gene; V was cut back by 4 bases and J by 3 bases.

There are a few counts of this clone. V is TRBV6-6 and J is TRBJ1-6; D unclear. The CDR3 is 13 amino acids. Germline V lookup: CDR1 MNHNY, CDR2 SVGAGI (reference sequence). V gave up 8 bases and J gave up 6 bases, with 11 bases separating them. DNA of the CDR3: TGTGCCAGCTTGGGGTTCGGTAATTCACCCCTCCACTTT. As protein: CASLGFGNSPLHF.

The chain uses TRBV12-5 and TRBJ2-3; D is unresolved. Germline lookup yields CDR1 LGHNT and CDR2 FRNRAP. This CDR3 spans 16 amino acids. V lost 4 bases to trimming and J lost 0 bases, with 14 bases between them. DNA of the CDR3: TGTGCTAGTGGTTCCGGGCCAGGCGCCAGCACAGATACGCAGTATTTT. This translates into CASGSGPGASTDTQYF. The whole variable domain, remainder taken from reference TRBV12-5 and TRBJ2-3, is DARVTQTPRHKVTEMGQEVTMRCQPILGHNTVFWYRQTMMQGLELLAYFRNRAPLDDSGMPKDRFSAEMPDATLATLKIQPSEPRDSAVYFCASGSGPGASTDTQYFGPGTRLTVL.

The CDR3 loop is CASSQDRGTISYDEQFF. CDR3 DNA: TGTGCCAGCAGCCAAGACCGAGGGACTATTTCCTATGATGAGCAGTTCTTC. The chain carries TRBV4-2 and TRBJ2-1, with 7 bases lining up with TRBD2. Looked up from germline, CDR1 is LGHNA and CDR2 is YNFKEQ. This CDR3 has 17 amino acids. After removal of 0 bases from V and 8 bases from J, the junction contained 13 bases not matched to a gene.

The genes are TRBV6-6 and TRBJ2-5; maybe TRBD2 (6 bases). This CDR3 is built from 15 residues. Trimming stripped 2 bases from V and 5 bases from J, with 15 bases between. The germline V gene encodes CDR1 MNHNY and CDR2 SVGAGI (reference sequence). Here the CDR3 reads CASSYSHGGRETQYF. The CDR3 bases are TGTGCCAGCAGTTACAGCCACGGGGGACGGGAGACCCAGTACTTC.